This passage covers 5 T cell receptor beta chains from one sample sequenced in a study of cytomegalovirus exposure and HLA in healthy donors. The PCR had 60 Vbeta and 13 Jbeta primers. Generated by immunoSEQ multiplex PCR, the TCRdb table keeps only in-frame clones and is missing some. The sample yields 100,000 to 150,000 clones, less than 80% seen once. The sample comprised PBMCs. These receptors were taken from a man aged 50-59 years in good health and CMV-seropositive.

This chain connects TRBV6-1 to TRBJ1-5, with 9 bases that match TRBD1. CDR3 length: 15 residues. Trimming cost V 4 bases and J 7 bases; bases outside gene matches: 8. Germline assignment: CDR1 MNHNS and CDR2 SASEGT. The CDR3 is CASSGGTGLGQPQHF. CDR3 coding DNA: TGTGCCAGCAGTGGAGGGACAGGGTTGGGGCAGCCCCAGCATTTT.

The gene calls are TRBV19 and TRBJ1-3, with 7 bases identical to TRBD1. Germline CDR1 reads LNHDA; CDR2 reads SQIVND (reference sequence). V lost 5 bases, J lost 4 bases, and 8 bases stayed unmatched. The CDR3 runs to 15 residues. The CDR3 is CASSPVQGMGNTIYF. In DNA, the CDR3 is TGTGCCAGTAGTCCCGTACAGGGGATGGGAAACACCATATATTTT.

V is TRBV7-3 and J is TRBJ2-3; 9 bases align to TRBD1. CDR1 is SGHTA, CDR2 FQGTGA, per germline. CDR3 length: 15 amino acids. V trimming: 4 bases; J trimming: 4 bases; junction bases outside the gene matches: 6. This chain's CDR3 is CASSSTRQGADTQYF. The CDR3 DNA reads TGTGCCAGCAGCTCAACCAGACAGGGGGCAGATACGCAGTATTTT.

V and J are TRBV9 and TRBJ2-6; TRBD1 matches at 8 bases. V lost 0 bases, J lost 2 bases, and 1 base stayed unmatched. Germline CDR1 SGDLS, CDR2 YYNGEE. The CDR3 runs to 16 residues. CDR3 nucleotides: TGTGCCAGCAGCGTAGGGACAGGGACTGGGGCCAACGTCCTGACTTTC. Protein product: CASSVGTGTGANVLTF.

V gene TRBV7-8 combines with J gene TRBJ2-7; TRBD1 matches 9 bases. The germline gives CDR1 SGHVS, CDR2 FQNEAQ. V shed 2 bases and J 4 bases; nucleotides not matched to a gene: 6. CDR3 size: 15 residues. As DNA, the CDR3 is TGTGCCAGCAGCTTACGGACAGGGGCGGGTTACGAGCAGTACTTC. Its protein is CASSLRTGAGYEQYF.